This is a list of T cell receptor beta chains from one sample in a study of blood T cell repertoires in COVID-19. Generated by immunoSEQ multiplex PCR, the TCRdb table keeps only in-frame clones and is missing some. The sample has 150,000 to 200,000 clones, roughly 91% seen once. The sample taken for sequencing was peripheral blood. The receptors derive from a human donor in a cohort sampled during active COVID-19. The CDR3 runs from the conserved cysteine through the conserved F or W. The D gene is left open where the match is weak. The size entry is marked missing in some rows and otherwise reads once, few, many or a size class.

v_gene	abundance	d_gene	j_gene	CDR3aa	CDR3nt
TRBV27	NA	NA	TRBJ1-1	CATRTYMNTEAFF	TGTGCCACCCGGACATATATGAACACTGAAGCTTTCTTT
TRBV18	NA	NA	TRBJ2-1	CASSPGVEVAEQFF	TGTGCCAGCTCACCCGGGGTGGAGGTGGCTGAGCAGTTCTTC
TRBV7-6	NA	NA	TRBJ2-2	CASSPPDSGGRGELFF	TGTGCCAGCAGCCCCCCCGACAGTGGGGGCCGCGGGGAGCTGTTTTTT
TRBV10-3	NA	NA	TRBJ1-5	CAISERFNQPQHF	TGTGCCATCAGTGAGCGGTTCAATCAGCCCCAGCATTTT
TRBV7-6	NA	TRBD2	TRBJ2-7	CASSGLAQSSYEQYF	TGTGCCAGCAGCGGACTAGCTCAGAGCTCCTACGAGCAGTACTTC
TRBV2	NA	NA	TRBJ2-7	CASREGAYEQYF	TGTGCCAGCAGAGAGGGGGCCTACGAGCAGTACTTC
TRBV19	NA	TRBD1	TRBJ1-5	CASSTQGAKNQPQHF	TGTGCCAGTAGTACCCAGGGGGCCAAGAATCAGCCCCAGCATTTT
TRBV6-2/TRBV6-3	NA	TRBD1	TRBJ1-1	CASSRARTGPATEAFF	TGTGCCAGCAGCCGGGCCCGGACAGGTCCAGCCACTGAAGCTTTCTTT
TRBV7-2	NA	TRBD2	TRBJ2-1	CASSLRLAGSNEQFF	TGTGCCAGCAGCCTGAGACTAGCGGGGTCCAATGAGCAGTTCTTC
TRBV7-2	NA	NA	TRBJ1-1	CASSIIRGNTEAFF	TGTGCCAGCAGCATAATCCGGGGGAACACTGAAGCTTTCTTT
TRBV7-8	NA	TRBD2	TRBJ2-5	CASSSAGGPQETQYF	TGTGCCAGCAGCTCAGCGGGAGGGCCCCAAGAGACCCAGTACTTC
TRBV10-3	NA	NA	TRBJ2-3	CAISVGGNTDTQYF	TGTGCCATCAGTGTTGGAGGAAACACAGATACGCAGTATTTT
TRBV19	NA	TRBD1	TRBJ2-6	CASSIRTGSLGANVLTF	TGTGCCAGTAGTATTCGGACAGGGAGCCTCGGGGCCAACGTCCTGACTTTC
TRBV5-1	NA	TRBD2	TRBJ2-1	CASSPTSGRVTRISEQFF	TGCGCCAGCAGCCCGACTAGCGGGAGGGTCACAAGGATTTCTGAGCAGTTCTTC
TRBV7-2	NA	TRBD1	TRBJ1-3	CASSIGQASGNTIYF	TGTGCCAGCAGCATAGGACAGGCTTCAGGAAACACCATATATTTT
TRBV28	NA	NA	TRBJ2-7	CASSPRGRGRSSYEQYF	TGTGCCAGCAGCCCCCGAGGTAGGGGCAGGAGCTCCTACGAGCAGTACTTC
TRBV7-4	once	TRBD2	TRBJ2-1	CASSPGLAGCNEQFF	TGTGCCAGCAGCCCAGGACTAGCGGGTTGTAATGAGCAGTTCTTC
TRBV5-1	NA	NA	TRBJ1-6	CASSLGGLNGNSPLHF	TGCGCCAGCAGCTTGGGGGGCCTTAATGGTAATTCACCCCTCCACTTT
TRBV5-4	NA	NA	TRBJ2-1	CASSPITSFHEQFF	TGTGCCAGCAGCCCCATTACTAGTTTTCATGAGCAGTTCTTC
TRBV3-1/TRBV3-2	NA	TRBD1	TRBJ2-6	CASSQVAPRTGAGANVLTF	TGTGCCAGCAGCCAAGTCGCCCCCAGGACAGGGGCTGGGGCCAACGTCCTGACTTTC
TRBV5-1	NA	NA	TRBJ2-5	CASSSTPGAETQYF	TGCGCCAGCAGCTCAACCCCGGGAGCGGAGACCCAGTACTTC
TRBV27	NA	TRBD1	TRBJ1-6	CASSFSGTGSWSPLHF	TGTGCCAGCAGTTTTTCCGGGACAGGCTCCTGGTCACCCCTCCACTTT
TRBV13	NA	TRBD2	TRBJ2-5	CASSPNRGGVGFRETQYF	TGTGCCAGCAGCCCCAACCGCGGGGGGGTAGGATTTCGGGAGACCCAGTACTTC
TRBV6-4	NA	TRBD1	TRBJ2-3	CASRPTGGDTQYF	TGTGCCAGCAGGCCCACAGGGGGAGATACGCAGTATTTT
TRBV7-7	NA	TRBD1	TRBJ1-1	CASSLTGGVIGAFF	TGTGCTAGCAGCCTCACAGGGGGCGTAATAGGAGCTTTCTTT
TRBV6-5	NA	TRBD2	TRBJ2-1	CASRRELAGGSEQFF	TGTGCCAGCAGAAGGGAGCTAGCGGGGGGAAGTGAGCAGTTCTTC
TRBV2	once	NA	TRBJ1-2	CASSESANYGYTF	TGTGCCAGCAGTGAATCAGCTAACTATGGCTACACCTTC
TRBV11-2	NA	TRBD1	TRBJ2-7	CASSVGQGFNEQYF	TGTGCCAGCAGCGTGGGACAGGGTTTCAACGAGCAGTACTTC
TRBV6-2/TRBV6-3	NA	TRBD1	TRBJ2-7	CASSYSWDSPYF	TGTGCCAGCAGTTACTCGTGGGACAGTCCGTACTTC
TRBV27	NA	NA	TRBJ2-5	CASSRLGEETQYF	TGTGCCAGCAGCCGACTAGGGGAGGAGACCCAGTACTTC
TRBV19	NA	TRBD2	TRBJ2-1	CASRGGTSGRKSSYNEQFF	TGTGCCAGTAGGGGCGGGACTAGCGGGAGAAAAAGCTCCTACAATGAGCAGTTCTTC
TRBV10-2	NA	TRBD2	TRBJ2-7	CASGWEGSYEQYF	TGCGCCAGCGGGTGGGAGGGGTCCTACGAGCAGTACTTC
TRBV2	NA	NA	TRBJ1-1	CASSEGWLNTEAFF	TGTGCCAGCAGTGAAGGGTGGCTGAACACTGAAGCTTTCTTT
TRBV21-1	once	NA	TRBJ1-4	CASSRGTRPGTANEKLFF	TGTGCCAGCAGCCGAGGGACACGGCCTGGTACAGCTAATGAAAAACTGTTTTTT
TRBV27	NA	TRBD1	TRBJ2-7	CASSQRLRTGQGAPYEQYF	TGTGCCAGCTCCCAGCGACTTCGGACCGGACAGGGGGCGCCTTACGAGCAGTACTTC
TRBV11-3	NA	NA	TRBJ2-5	CASSSAGQGETQYF	TGTGCCAGCAGCTCCGCGGGGCAGGGTGAGACCCAGTACTTC
TRBV29-1	NA	TRBD1	TRBJ2-6	CSVEDHVGDRGTGANVLTF	TGCAGCGTTGAAGACCATGTAGGGGACAGGGGTACCGGGGCCAACGTCCTGACTTTC
TRBV7-2	NA	NA	TRBJ1-3	CASSLGGYTIYF	TGTGCCAGCAGCTTAGGAGGATACACCATATATTTT
TRBV4-3	once	NA	TRBJ2-3	CASSQDFPRPTDTQYF	TGCGCCAGCAGCCAAGATTTTCCCAGGCCAACAGATACGCAGTATTTT
TRBV27	NA	TRBD2	TRBJ2-7	CASSSVSGRAVYEQYF	TGTGCCAGCAGTAGCGTTAGCGGGAGGGCCGTCTACGAGCAGTACTTC
TRBV5-4	NA	TRBD1	TRBJ1-2	CASSYGGQGANGYTF	TGTGCCAGCAGCTACGGAGGACAGGGGGCTAATGGCTACACCTTC
TRBV18	NA	TRBD2	TRBJ2-1	CASSPLGLAGVFEQFF	TGTGCCAGCTCACCATTAGGACTAGCGGGAGTGTTTGAGCAGTTCTTC
TRBV28	once	NA	TRBJ2-6	CASSFIGSGANVLTF	TGTGCCAGCAGTTTCATCGGCTCTGGGGCCAACGTCCTGACTTTC
TRBV6-5	NA	TRBD1	TRBJ1-5	CASMKQGNQPQHF	TGTGCCAGCATGAAACAGGGGAATCAGCCCCAGCATTTT
TRBV5-4	NA	TRBD2	TRBJ2-1	CASSSPTSGNQQFF	TGTGCCAGCAGCTCACCTACTAGCGGGAACCAGCAGTTCTTC
TRBV5-4	NA	TRBD1	TRBJ1-4	CASSLQGADEKLFF	TGTGCCAGCAGCTTGCAGGGGGCTGATGAAAAACTGTTTTTT
TRBV12-3/TRBV12-4	once	TRBD1	TRBJ2-7	CASSYGTAYEQYF	TGTGCCAGCTCCTACGGGACAGCCTACGAGCAGTACTTC
TRBV7-2	NA	NA	TRBJ2-7	CASSLSGESSYEQYF	TGTGCCAGCAGCTTAAGCGGTGAGAGCTCCTACGAGCAGTACTTC